Listed below are T cell receptor beta chains from one sample, sequenced in a study of blood T cell repertoires in COVID-19. Libraries were prepared by immunoSEQ multiplex PCR; TCRdb keeps only in-frame clonotypes and omits some of them. The repertoire holds hundreds of thousands of clones, with more than 70% as singletons. The source material was peripheral blood. Source of these receptors: a woman aged 50 to 60 with COVID-19, enrolled during active disease. Both conserved end residues are part of each CDR3. A D gene is named only where the DNA matches it firmly. Where a row states a size, it is once, few, many or the class of an expanded clone; other rows omit it.

j_call,d_call,v_call,clone_size,cdr3_nt,cdr3_aa
TRBJ1-5,.,TRBV15,.,TGTGCCATCCCCCGGGATTTTACTAGCAATCAGCCCCAGCATTTT,CAIPRDFTSNQPQHF
TRBJ2-7,TRBD2,TRBV12-3/TRBV12-4,.,TGTGCCAGTCAAATCGGGGGGAGCGAGCAGTACTTC,CASQIGGSEQYF
TRBJ2-1,.,TRBV7-8,.,TGTGCCAGCAGCTTAGGACGATCCGGGACTCCTCGGCAGCAGTTCTTC,CASSLGRSGTPRQQFF
TRBJ1-2,TRBD1,TRBV7-8,.,TGTGCCAGCAGCTTAGGGTCGGACAGGGGGAACTATGGCTACACCTTC,CASSLGSDRGNYGYTF
TRBJ1-6,.,TRBV11-2,.,TGTGCCAGCAGCCTCAGAAATTCACCCCTCCACTTT,CASSLRNSPLHF
TRBJ2-5,.,TRBV29-1,.,TGCAGCCCGAGGGACTCCCAGACCCAGTACTTC,CSPRDSQTQYF
TRBJ1-4,.,TRBV3-1/TRBV3-2,.,TGTGCCAGCAGCCCAACCAGGGAGGCTAATGAAAAACTGTTTTTT,CASSPTREANEKLFF
TRBJ1-1,.,TRBV7-2,.,TGTGCCAGCAGAATACGAGGGAGCCTGGGGGAAGCTTTCTTT,CASRIRGSLGEAFF
TRBJ2-4,TRBD1,TRBV6-6,.,TGTGCCAGCAGTTATCAGGGGGCGGCTAACATTCAGTACTTC,CASSYQGAANIQYF
TRBJ1-2,.,TRBV5-4,.,TGTGCCAGCAGCTTGAAACTGGGGGGAGGCGGCTACACCTTC,CASSLKLGGGGYTF
TRBJ2-3,.,TRBV5-4,.,TGTGCCAGCAGCTTGAAGGAGGGCCTCAGCACAGATACGCAGTATTTT,CASSLKEGLSTDTQYF
TRBJ1-5,TRBD1,TRBV27,few,TGTGCCAGCAAAACGGGACAGGGAATGTTAGATAGCAATCAGCCCCAGCATTTT,CASKTGQGMLDSNQPQHF
TRBJ1-2,TRBD1,TRBV6-6,.,TGTGCCAGCACCGAGGGACAGGGGGGATATGGCTACACCTTC,CASTEGQGGYGYTF
TRBJ2-3,TRBD2,TRBV6-1,.,TGTGCCAGCAGTGAATGGGGCGGGGGTGGCACAGATACGCAGTATTTT,CASSEWGGGGTDTQYF
TRBJ2-2,TRBD2,TRBV2,.,TGTGCCAGCCTACCGACTAGCGGTATCGGGGAGCTGTTTTTT,CASLPTSGIGELFF
TRBJ1-5,.,TRBV24-1,.,TGTGCCACCAGTAGCAGGGGCAATCAGCCCCAGCATTTT,CATSSRGNQPQHF
TRBJ1-6,TRBD1,TRBV5-1,once,TGCGCCAGGGGACAGGGGGTATATAATTCACCCCTCCACTTT,CARGQGVYNSPLHF
TRBJ1-3,.,TRBV2,.,TGTGCCAGCACACAGTTTAGCTCTGGAAACACCATATATTTT,CASTQFSSGNTIYF
TRBJ1-5,.,TRBV6-6,.,TGTGCCAGCAGTGTTAGCGAACGGCAGCCCCAGCATTTT,CASSVSERQPQHF
TRBJ2-7,TRBD2,TRBV5-1,.,TGCGCCAGCAGCTCCACTAGCGGGGGGTCCTACGAGCAGTACTTC,CASSSTSGGSYEQYF
TRBJ1-1,TRBD1,TRBV11-1,few,TGTGCCAGCACGAAGGGGACAGCTGAAGCTTTCTTT,CASTKGTAEAFF
TRBJ1-6,.,TRBV11-2,once,TGTGCCAGCAGCTTAGGCAGGGGCCTTAATTCACCCCTCCACTTT,CASSLGRGLNSPLHF